Below, 9 T cell receptor beta chains from the same sample are listed, as sequenced in a study of blood T cells in healthy people across ages. A second PCR, run for about 7 to 11 cycles, used a sample-barcoded 5' primer plus a J-beta primer mix. TCRdb called the 5' RACE reads again in MiXCR, with one record for every CDR3 protein. The profile shows 1.5 million to 2 million distinct CDR3 sequences, 49% of them singletons. Sequencing input: blood. These TCRs come from a middle-aged woman in good health.

This sequence joins TRBV4-1 and TRBJ2-7, with D uncertain. This CDR3 is built from 11 residues. Germline assignment: CDR1 MGHRA and CDR2 YSYEKL. The V end lost 2 bases, the J end lost 7 bases, and 6 bases lay between the germline ends. The CDR3 loop reads CASSQNGEQYF. CDR3 coding DNA: TGCGCCAGCAGCCAAAACGGAGAGCAGTACTTC.

The chain joins TRBV7-2 to TRBJ2-5; D is perhaps TRBD2 (5 bases). CDR3 length: 14 residues. CDR1 is SGHTA, CDR2 FQGNSA, per germline. Trimming removed 4 bases from V and 3 bases from J, with 12 bases in between. CDR3 residues: CASSSLSGKETQYF. CDR3 nucleotides: TGTGCCAGCAGCTCACTTTCGGGGAAAGAGACCCAGTACTTC.

This clonotype occurred a few times. The genes are TRBV4-1 and TRBJ2-1, with 12 bases lining up with TRBD2. The J segment lost 3 bases and the V segment lost 0 bases, leaving 6 bases of the junction unmatched. Per germline, CDR1 MGHRA and CDR2 YSYEKL. The CDR3 extends over 18 amino acids. In DNA, the CDR3 is TGCGCCAGCAGCCAAGAGTCTAGCGGGGGGGTTAACTACAATGAGCAGTTCTTC. Translated: CASSQESSGGVNYNEQFF.

The V and J genes are TRBV6-5 and TRBJ1-4, with TRBD1 as a possible D gene (5 bases). CDR1 is MNHEY and CDR2 is SVGAGI in the germline V gene. This CDR3 spans 14 amino acids. The ends were cut back, 6 bases at V and 7 bases at J, with 15 bases in the middle. The CDR3 spells CASRQLLRGEKLFF. The CDR3 nucleotides read TGTGCCAGCAGACAACTATTAAGGGGTGAAAAACTGTTTTTT.

The rearrangement joins TRBV6-2 or TRBV6-3 to TRBJ2-1; no definite D call. The CDR3 spans 14 residues. Trimming pared 2 bases from V and 4 bases from J, leaving 9 bases between. Germline lookup yields CDR1 MNHEY and CDR2 SVGEGT. The CDR3 region has the DNA TGTGCCAGCAGTTACGTCCAGAGATACAATGAGCAGTTCTTC. It encodes CASSYVQRYNEQFF.

This chain connects TRBV11-2 to TRBJ2-3, with 11 bases fitting TRBD2. V shed 5 bases, J shed 2 bases, and the junction held 9 bases outside the gene matches. The CDR3 contains 17 residues. Looked up from germline, CDR1 is SGHAT and CDR2 is FQNNGV. The CDR3 DNA sequence: TGTGCCAGCAGCGAGATAGCGGGGGGGCTTGTCACAGATACGCAGTATTTT. It specifies CASSEIAGGLVTDTQYF.

This clonotype was seen a few times. The chain is built from TRBV7-9 and TRBJ2-1, with 10 bases aligning to TRBD2. Germline V gives CDR1 SEHNR, CDR2 FQNEAQ (reference sequence). J lost 9 bases, V lost 5 bases, and 7 bases had no gene match. This CDR3 comprises 14 residues. The CDR3 region is CASSPIAGGGEQFF. CDR3 DNA sequence: TGTGCCAGCAGCCCGATAGCGGGGGGTGGTGAGCAGTTCTTC.

This clonotype has at least ten counts. This sequence joins TRBV29-1 and TRBJ2-1; 8 positions agree with TRBD2. The CDR3 is 14 residues long. CDR1 and CDR2 (germline): SQVTM, ANQGSEA. The junction had 8 bases not matched to a gene; V was cut back by 6 bases and J by 4 bases. CDR3 DNA sequence: TGCAGCGTCGGGAGGGACGGCAGATACAATGAGCAGTTCTTC. This codes for CSVGRDGRYNEQFF.

The V gene is TRBV12-3 or TRBV12-4, the J gene TRBJ1-5; the D is unclear. CDR3 length: 14 residues. V was cut by 1 base and J by 4 bases, with 8 bases left in between. This CDR3 is CASSLDALNQPQHF. The CDR3, as DNA: TGTGCCAGCAGTTTAGATGCTTTAAATCAGCCCCAGCATTTT.